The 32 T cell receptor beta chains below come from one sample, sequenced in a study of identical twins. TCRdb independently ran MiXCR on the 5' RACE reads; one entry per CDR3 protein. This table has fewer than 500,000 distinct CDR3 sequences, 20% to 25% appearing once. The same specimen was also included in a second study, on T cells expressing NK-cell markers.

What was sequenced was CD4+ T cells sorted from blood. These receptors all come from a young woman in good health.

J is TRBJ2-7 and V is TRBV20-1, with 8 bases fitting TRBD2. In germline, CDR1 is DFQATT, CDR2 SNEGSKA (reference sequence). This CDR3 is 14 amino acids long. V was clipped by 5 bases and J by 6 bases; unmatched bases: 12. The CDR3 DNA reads TGCAGTGCTCGTCCGGGACTAGGAGGGTCCGAGCAGTACTTC. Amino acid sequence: CSARPGLGGSEQYF.

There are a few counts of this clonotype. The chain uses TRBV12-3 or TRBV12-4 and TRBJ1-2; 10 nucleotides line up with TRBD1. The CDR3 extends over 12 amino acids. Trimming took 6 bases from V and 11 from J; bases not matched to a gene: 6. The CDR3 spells CASRVGTGEYTF. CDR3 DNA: TGTGCCAGCAGGGTCGGGACAGGGGAGTACACCTTC.

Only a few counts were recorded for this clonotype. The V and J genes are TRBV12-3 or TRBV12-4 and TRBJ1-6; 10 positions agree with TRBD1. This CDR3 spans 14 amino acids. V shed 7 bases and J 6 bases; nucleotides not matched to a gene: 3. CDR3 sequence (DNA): TGTGCCAGCAAACGGGACAGGGGTAATTCACCCCTCCACTTT. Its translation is CASKRDRGNSPLHF.

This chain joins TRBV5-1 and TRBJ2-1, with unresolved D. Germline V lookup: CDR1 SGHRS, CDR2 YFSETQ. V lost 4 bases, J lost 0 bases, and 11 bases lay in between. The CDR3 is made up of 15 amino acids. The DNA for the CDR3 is TGCGCCAGCAGCCCCTACACCAGCTCCTACAATGAGCAGTTCTTC. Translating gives CASSPYTSSYNEQFF. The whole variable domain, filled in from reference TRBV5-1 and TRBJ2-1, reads KAGVTQTPRYLIKTRGQQVTLSCSPISGHRSVSWYQQTPGQGLQFLFEYFSETQRNKGNFPGRFSGRQFSNSRSEMNVSTLELGDSALYLCASSPYTSSYNEQFFGPGTRLTVL.

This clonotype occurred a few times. CDR3 in amino acids: CASSLAGLAGGYNEQFF. Here the CDR3 DNA reads TGCGCCAGCAGCTTGGCGGGACTAGCGGGGGGTTACAATGAGCAGTTCTTC. The chain couples TRBV5-1 to TRBJ2-1; TRBD2 aligns across 15 bases. V lost 0 bases, J lost 4 bases, and 2 bases stayed unmatched. The CDR3 has 17 amino acids. In germline, CDR1 is SGHRS, CDR2 YFSETQ.

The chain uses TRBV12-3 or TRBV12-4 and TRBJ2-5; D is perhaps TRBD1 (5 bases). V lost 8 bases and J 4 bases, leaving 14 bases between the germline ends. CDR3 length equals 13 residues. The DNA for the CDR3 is TGTGCCAGCGCGGTGGGGCTCGGAGAGACCCAGTACTTC. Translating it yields CASAVGLGETQYF.

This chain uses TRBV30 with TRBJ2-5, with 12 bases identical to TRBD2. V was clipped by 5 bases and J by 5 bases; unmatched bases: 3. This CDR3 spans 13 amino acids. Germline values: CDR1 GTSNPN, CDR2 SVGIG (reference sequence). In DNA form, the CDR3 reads TGTGCCTGGGGACTAGCGGGGACGGAGACCCAGTACTTC. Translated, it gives CAWGLAGTETQYF. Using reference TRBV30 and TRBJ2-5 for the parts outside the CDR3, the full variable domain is SQTIHQWPATLVQPVGSPLSLECTVEGTSNPNLYWYRQAAGRGLQLLFYSVGIGQISSEVPQNLSASRPQDRQFILSSKKLLLSDSGFYLCAWGLAGTETQYFGPGTRLLVL.

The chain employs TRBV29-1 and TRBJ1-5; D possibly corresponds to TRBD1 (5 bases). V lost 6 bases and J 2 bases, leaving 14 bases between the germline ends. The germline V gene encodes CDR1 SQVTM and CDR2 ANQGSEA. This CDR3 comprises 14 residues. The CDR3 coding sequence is TGCAGCGTCCAAGGAGGGGTGGGCAATCAGCCCCAGCATTTT. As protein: CSVQGGVGNQPQHF.

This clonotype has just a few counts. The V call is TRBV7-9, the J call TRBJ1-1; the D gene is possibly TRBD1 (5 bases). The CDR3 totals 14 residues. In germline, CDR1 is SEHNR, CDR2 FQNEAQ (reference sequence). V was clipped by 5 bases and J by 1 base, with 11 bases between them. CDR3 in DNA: TGTGCCAGCAGCGGAGGACACACGAACACTGAAGCTTTCTTT. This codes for CASSGGHTNTEAFF.

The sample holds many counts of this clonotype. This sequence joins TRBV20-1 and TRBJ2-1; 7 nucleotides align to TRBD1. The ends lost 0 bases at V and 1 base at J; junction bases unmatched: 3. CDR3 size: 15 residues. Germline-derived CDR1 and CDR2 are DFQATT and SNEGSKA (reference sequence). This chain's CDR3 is CSARDWGQSYNEQFF. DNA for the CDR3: TGCAGTGCTAGAGATTGGGGACAGTCCTACAATGAGCAGTTCTTC.

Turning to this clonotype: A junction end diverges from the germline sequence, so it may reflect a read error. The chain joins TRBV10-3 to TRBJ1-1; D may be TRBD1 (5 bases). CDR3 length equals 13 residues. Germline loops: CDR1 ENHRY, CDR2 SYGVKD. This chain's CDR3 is CAITEVAQGKAFF. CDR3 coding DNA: TGTGCCATCACTGAGGTCGCGCAGGGCAAGGCTTTCTTT.

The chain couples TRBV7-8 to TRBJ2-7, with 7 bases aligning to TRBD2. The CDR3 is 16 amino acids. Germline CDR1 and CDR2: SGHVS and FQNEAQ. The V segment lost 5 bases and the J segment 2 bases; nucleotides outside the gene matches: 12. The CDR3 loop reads CASSPRTSAGAYEQYF. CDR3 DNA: TGTGCCAGCAGCCCCCGGACTTCTGCGGGAGCCTACGAGCAGTACTTC.

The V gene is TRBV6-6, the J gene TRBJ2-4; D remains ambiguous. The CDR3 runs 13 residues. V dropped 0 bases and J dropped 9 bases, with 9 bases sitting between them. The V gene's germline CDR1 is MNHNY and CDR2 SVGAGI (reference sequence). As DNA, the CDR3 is TGTGCCAGCAGTTACTCGATAGATGGCATTCAGTACTTC. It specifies CASSYSIDGIQYF.

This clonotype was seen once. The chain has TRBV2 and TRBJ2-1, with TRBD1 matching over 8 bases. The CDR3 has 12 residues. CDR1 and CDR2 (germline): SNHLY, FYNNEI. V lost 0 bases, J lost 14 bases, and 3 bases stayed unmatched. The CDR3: CASSEAGQGEFF. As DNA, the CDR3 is TGTGCCAGCAGTGAAGCCGGACAGGGCGAGTTCTTC.

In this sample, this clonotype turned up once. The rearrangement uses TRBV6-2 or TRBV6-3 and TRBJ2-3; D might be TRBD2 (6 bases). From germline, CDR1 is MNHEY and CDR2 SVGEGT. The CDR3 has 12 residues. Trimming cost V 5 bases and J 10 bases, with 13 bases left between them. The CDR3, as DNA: TGTGCCAGCAGTCTACAGCGGGCTCCGCAGTATTTT. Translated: CASSLQRAPQYF.

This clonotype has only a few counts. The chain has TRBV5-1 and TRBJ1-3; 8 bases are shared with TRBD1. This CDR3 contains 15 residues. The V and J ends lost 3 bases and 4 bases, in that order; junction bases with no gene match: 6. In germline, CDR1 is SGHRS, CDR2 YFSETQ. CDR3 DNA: TGCGCCAGCAGCTCGACAGGGGCCGACGGAAACACCATATATTTT. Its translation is CASSSTGADGNTIYF.

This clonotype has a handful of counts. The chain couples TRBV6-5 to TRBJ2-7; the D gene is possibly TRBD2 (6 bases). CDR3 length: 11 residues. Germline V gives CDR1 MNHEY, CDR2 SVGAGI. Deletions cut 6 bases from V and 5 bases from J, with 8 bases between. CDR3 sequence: CASSAGHEQYF. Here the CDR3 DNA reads TGTGCCAGCAGCGCGGGACACGAGCAGTACTTC.

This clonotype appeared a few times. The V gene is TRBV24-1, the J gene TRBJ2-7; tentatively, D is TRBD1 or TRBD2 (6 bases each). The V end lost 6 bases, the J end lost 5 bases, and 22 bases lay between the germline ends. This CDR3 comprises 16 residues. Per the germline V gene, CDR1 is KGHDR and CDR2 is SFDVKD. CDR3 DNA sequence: TGTGCCACCAGTTGGGGTTCGTATAGGGGGGTCCACGAGCAGTACTTC. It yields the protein CATSWGSYRGVHEQYF.

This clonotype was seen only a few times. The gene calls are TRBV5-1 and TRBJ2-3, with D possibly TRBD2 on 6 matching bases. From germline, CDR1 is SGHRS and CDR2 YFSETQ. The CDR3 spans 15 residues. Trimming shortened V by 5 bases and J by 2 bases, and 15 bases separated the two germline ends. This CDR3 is CASRGGARTTDTQYF. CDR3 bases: TGCGCCAGCAGAGGAGGGGCGAGGACCACAGATACGCAGTATTTT. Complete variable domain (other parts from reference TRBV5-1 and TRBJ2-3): KAGVTQTPRYLIKTRGQQVTLSCSPISGHRSVSWYQQTPGQGLQFLFEYFSETQRNKGNFPGRFSGRQFSNSRSEMNVSTLELGDSALYLCASRGGARTTDTQYFGPGTRLTVL.

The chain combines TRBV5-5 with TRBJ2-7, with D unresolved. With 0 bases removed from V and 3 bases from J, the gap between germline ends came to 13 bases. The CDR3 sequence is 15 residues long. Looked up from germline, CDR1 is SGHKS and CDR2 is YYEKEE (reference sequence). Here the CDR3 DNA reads TGTGCCAGCAGCTTGGCAGCCCCATCCGGCTACGAGCAGTACTTC. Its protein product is CASSLAAPSGYEQYF. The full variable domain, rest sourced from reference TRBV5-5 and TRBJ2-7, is DAGVTQSPTHLIKTRGQQVTLRCSPISGHKSVSWYQQVLGQGPQFIFQYYEKEERGRGNFPDRFSARQFPNYSSELNVNALLLGDSALYLCASSLAAPSGYEQYFGPGTRLTVT.

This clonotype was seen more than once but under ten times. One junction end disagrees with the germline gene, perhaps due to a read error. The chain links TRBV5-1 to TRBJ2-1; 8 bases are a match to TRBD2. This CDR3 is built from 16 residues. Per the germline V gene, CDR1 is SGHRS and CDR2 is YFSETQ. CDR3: CASSIDPTGGYTEQFF. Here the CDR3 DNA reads TGCGCCAGCAGCATTGACCCGACGGGGGGGTACACTGAGCAGTTCTTC.

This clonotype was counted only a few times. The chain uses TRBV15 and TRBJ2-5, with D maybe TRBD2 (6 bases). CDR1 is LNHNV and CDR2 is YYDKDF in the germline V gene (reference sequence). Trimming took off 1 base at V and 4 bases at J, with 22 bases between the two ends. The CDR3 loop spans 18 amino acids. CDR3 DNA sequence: TGTGCCACCAGCAGAGCCCAGACCGGGACGTGGGGAGGAGAGACCCAGTACTTC. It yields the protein CATSRAQTGTWGGETQYF.

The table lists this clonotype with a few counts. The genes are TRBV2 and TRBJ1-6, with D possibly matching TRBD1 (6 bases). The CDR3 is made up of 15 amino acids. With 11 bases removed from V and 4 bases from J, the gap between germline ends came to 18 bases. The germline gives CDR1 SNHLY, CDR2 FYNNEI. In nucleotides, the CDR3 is TGTGCCGGTTCTGCGGGACAACTTTATAATTCACCCCTCCACTTT. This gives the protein CAGSAGQLYNSPLHF. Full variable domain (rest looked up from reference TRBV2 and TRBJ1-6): EPEVTQTPSHQVTQMGQEVILRCVPISNHLYFYWYRQILGQKVEFLVSFYNNEISEKSEIFDDQFSVERPDGSNFTLKIRSTKLEDSAMYFCAGSAGQLYNSPLHFGNGTRLTVT.

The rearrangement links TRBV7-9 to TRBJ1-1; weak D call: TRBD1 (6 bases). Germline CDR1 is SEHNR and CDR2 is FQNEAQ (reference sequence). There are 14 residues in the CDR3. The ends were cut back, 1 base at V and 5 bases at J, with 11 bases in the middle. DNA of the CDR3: TGTGCCAGCAGCTTAGGACAGGCGTGGACTGAAGCTTTCTTT. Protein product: CASSLGQAWTEAFF.

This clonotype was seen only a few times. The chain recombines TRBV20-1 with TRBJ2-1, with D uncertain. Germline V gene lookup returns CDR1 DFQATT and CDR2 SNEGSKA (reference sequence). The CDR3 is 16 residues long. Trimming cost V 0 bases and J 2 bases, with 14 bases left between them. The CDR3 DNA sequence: TGCAGTGCTAGAGACACCTCGTTTGTAGCCTACAATGAGCAGTTCTTC. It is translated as CSARDTSFVAYNEQFF.

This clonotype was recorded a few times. Here the CDR3 reads CASSAGQGYSSGELFF. In DNA form, the CDR3 reads TGTGCCAGCAGTGCGGGACAGGGGTATTCTTCCGGGGAGCTGTTTTTT. The rearrangement joins TRBV2 to TRBJ2-2; TRBD1 matches 10 bases. J gave up 6 bases and V 4 bases, and 8 bases lay outside the gene matches. CDR3 length: 16 residues. Germline loops: CDR1 SNHLY, CDR2 FYNNEI. Looking up the rest from reference TRBV2 and TRBJ2-2 gives the full variable domain: EPEVTQTPSHQVTQMGQEVILRCVPISNHLYFYWYRQILGQKVEFLVSFYNNEISEKSEIFDDQFSVERPDGSNFTLKIRSTKLEDSAMYFCASSAGQGYSSGELFFGEGSRLTVL.

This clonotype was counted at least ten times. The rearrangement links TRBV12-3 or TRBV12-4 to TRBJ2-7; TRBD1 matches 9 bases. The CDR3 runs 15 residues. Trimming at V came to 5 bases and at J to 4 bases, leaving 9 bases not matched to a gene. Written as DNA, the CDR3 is TGTGCCAGCAGTCCATATCCGGGACAGGGATACGAGCAGTACTTC. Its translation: CASSPYPGQGYEQYF.

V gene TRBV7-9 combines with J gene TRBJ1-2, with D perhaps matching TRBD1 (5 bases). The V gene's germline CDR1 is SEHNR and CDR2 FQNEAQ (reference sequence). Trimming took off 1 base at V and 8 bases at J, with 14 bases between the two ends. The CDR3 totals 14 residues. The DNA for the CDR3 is TGTGCCAGCAGCTTAGTTTCCGGAGCAGGGGGCTACACCTTC. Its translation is CASSLVSGAGGYTF.

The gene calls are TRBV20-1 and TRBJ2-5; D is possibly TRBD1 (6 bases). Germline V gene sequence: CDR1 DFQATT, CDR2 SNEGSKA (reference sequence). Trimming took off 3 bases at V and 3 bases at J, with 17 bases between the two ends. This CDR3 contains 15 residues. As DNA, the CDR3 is TGCAGTGCTAGGACCCAGGGGCCTGTAAAAGAGACCCAGTACTTC. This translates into CSARTQGPVKETQYF.

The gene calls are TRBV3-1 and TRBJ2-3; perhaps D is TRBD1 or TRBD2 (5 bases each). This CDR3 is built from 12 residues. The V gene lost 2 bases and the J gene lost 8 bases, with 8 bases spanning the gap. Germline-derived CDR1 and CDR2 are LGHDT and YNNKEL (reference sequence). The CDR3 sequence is CASSQTGTTQYF. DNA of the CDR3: TGTGCCAGCAGCCAAACCGGGACTACGCAGTATTTT.

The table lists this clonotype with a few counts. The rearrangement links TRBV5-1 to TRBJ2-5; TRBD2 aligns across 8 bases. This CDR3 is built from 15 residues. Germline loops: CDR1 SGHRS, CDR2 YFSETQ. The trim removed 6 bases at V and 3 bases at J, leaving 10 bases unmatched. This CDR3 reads CASTPGAAGEETQYF. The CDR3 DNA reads TGCGCCAGCACCCCCGGTGCAGCGGGAGAAGAGACCCAGTACTTC.

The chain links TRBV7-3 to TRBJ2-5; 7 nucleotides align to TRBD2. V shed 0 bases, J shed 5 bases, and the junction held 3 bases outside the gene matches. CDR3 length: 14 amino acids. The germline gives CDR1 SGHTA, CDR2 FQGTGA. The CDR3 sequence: CASSLTGGYETQYF. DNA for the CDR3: TGTGCCAGCAGCTTAACCGGGGGGTATGAGACCCAGTACTTC.